This is a list of T cell receptor beta chains from one sample in a study of T cell responses to AZD1222 COVID-19 vaccine. The repertoire was sequenced with immunoSEQ multiplex PCR; TCRdb's copy has only in-frame clones and lacks some. The repertoire has 120,000 to 150,000 clones, 93% of them found once; the top ten carry 1.5% to 2%. Source: peripheral blood, taken on day 0 of AZD1222 vaccination. The source is an adult in good health. CDR3s include the opening cysteine and the closing phenylalanine or tryptophan. Each record gives: clone size, J gene, D gene, V gene, CDR3 protein, CDR3 DNA. A D gene is named only where the DNA matches it firmly. Clone size is stated in some rows and not others, as once, few, many or a class when expanded.

- TRBJ2-1 - TRBV14 CASSQERPHLYNEQFF TGTGCCAGCAGCCAAGAACGACCACACCTCTACAATGAGCAGTTCTTC
- TRBJ2-7 TRBD1 TRBV30 CAWRGQGDNYEQYF TGTGCCTGGAGGGGACAGGGCGACAACTACGAGCAGTACTTC
- TRBJ2-1 - TRBV4-2 CASSQESLSYNEQFF TGTGCCAGCAGCCAAGAGAGTCTTTCCTACAATGAGCAGTTCTTC
- TRBJ2-1 TRBD2 TRBV7-2 CASSLRLAGSYNEQFF TGTGCCAGCAGCCTGAGACTAGCGGGGTCCTACAATGAGCAGTTCTTC
- TRBJ2-5 TRBD1 TRBV11-3 CASSSHRGSETQYF TGTGCCAGCAGCTCCCACAGGGGTTCGGAGACCCAGTACTTC
once TRBJ1-5 TRBD1 TRBV27 CASSRTGARGPQHF TGTGCCAGCAGTCGGACAGGGGCTAGGGGGCCCCAGCATTTT
- TRBJ1-5 - TRBV11-1 CASSQGVEPNQPQHF TGTGCCAGCAGCCAGGGTGTTGAACCGAATCAGCCCCAGCATTTT
- TRBJ1-1 - TRBV7-8 CASSYQIRDVRIMNTEAFF TGTGCCAGCAGCTATCAGATCCGGGACGTACGCATCATGAACACTGAAGCTTTCTTT
- TRBJ2-3 TRBD1 TRBV5-4 CASSLGPGQSTDTQYF TGTGCCAGCAGCTTGGGGCCGGGACAGTCAACAGATACGCAGTATTTT
- TRBJ2-7 - TRBV4-1 CASSQADSVKSEQYF TGCGCCAGCAGCCAAGCAGACAGCGTAAAGAGCGAGCAGTACTTC
- TRBJ1-2 TRBD1 TRBV2 CASTAGGGAAVVGYTF TGTGCCAGCACCGCAGGGGGCGGTGCAGCCGTGGTGGGCTACACCTTC
once TRBJ1-5 TRBD1 TRBV5-8 CASSFGTWYRGEEPQHF TGTGCCAGCAGCTTTGGTACGTGGTACAGGGGCGAGGAGCCCCAGCATTTT
- TRBJ1-4 TRBD1 TRBV28 CASSSPGDRGNEKLFF TGTGCCAGCAGTTCTCCGGGGGACAGGGGGAATGAAAAACTGTTTTTT
- TRBJ2-3 TRBD2 TRBV2 CASSEAGGTADTQYF TGTGCCAGCAGTGAGGCGGGGGGCACGGCGGATACGCAGTATTTT
- TRBJ1-1 - TRBV2 CASSASRNTEAFF TGTGCCAGCAGCGCGAGCAGGAACACTGAAGCTTTCTTT
- TRBJ2-2 - TRBV2 CATARSAGELFF TGTGCCACCGCCCGGTCCGCCGGGGAGCTGTTTTTT
- TRBJ1-1 TRBD1 TRBV25-1 CASSGRTGPLNTEAFF TGTGCCAGCAGTGGTAGGACAGGCCCGTTGAACACTGAAGCTTTCTTT
- TRBJ1-2 - TRBV12-3/TRBV12-4 CASSLASLGYTF TGTGCCAGCAGTTTAGCAAGTTTAGGCTACACCTTC
- TRBJ2-2 - TRBV11-2 CASRSTGTANTGELFF TGTGCCAGCAGATCCACCGGGACCGCGAACACCGGGGAGCTGTTTTTT
- TRBJ1-3 - TRBV11-2 CASSLQGRGNTIYF TGTGCCAGCAGCTTACAGGGCCGTGGAAACACCATATATTTT
- TRBJ1-1 - TRBV14 CASSQDYMNTEAFF TGTGCCAGCAGCCAGGATTACATGAACACTGAAGCTTTCTTT
- TRBJ1-2 - TRBV9 CASSGGPPRLNYGYTF TGTGCCAGCAGCGGAGGCCCTCCCAGGTTAAACTATGGCTACACCTTC
- TRBJ1-3 - TRBV29-1 CSAPIGNTIYF TGCAGCGCCCCGATTGGAAACACCATATATTTT
- TRBJ2-5 - TRBV12-5 CASGPSERAQYF TGTGCTAGTGGTCCCTCTGAACGGGCCCAGTACTTC
- TRBJ2-7 - TRBV9 CASSVGSQQGLLNEQYF TGTGCCAGCAGCGTAGGAAGTCAGCAGGGCCTTTTAAACGAGCAGTACTTC
- TRBJ1-1 TRBD1 TRBV7-2 CASSLAGQGAHEAFF TGTGCCAGCAGCTTAGCGGGACAGGGGGCGCATGAAGCTTTCTTT
- TRBJ2-3 - TRBV5-1 CASSLIDSLTDTQYF TGCGCCAGCAGCTTGATTGACTCCCTCACAGATACGCAGTATTTT
- TRBJ2-2 - TRBV3-1/TRBV3-2 CASSQGGFAGELFF TGTGCCAGCAGCCAAGGAGGGTTTGCCGGGGAGCTGTTTTTT
- TRBJ1-2 - TRBV27 CASSFQAVGGYTF TGTGCCAGCAGTTTCCAGGCAGTGGGCGGCTACACCTTC
- TRBJ2-3 TRBD1 TRBV19 CASSSTGMASTDTQYF TGTGCCAGTAGCTCGACAGGGATGGCTAGCACAGATACGCAGTATTTT
- TRBJ2-2 - TRBV28 CATSKAGTDTGELFF TGTGCCACCAGTAAGGCAGGGACGGACACCGGGGAGCTGTTTTTT
- TRBJ2-5 - TRBV5-1 CASSFADRETQYF TGCGCCAGCAGCTTTGCCGATCGGGAGACCCAGTACTTC
- TRBJ2-7 TRBD1 TRBV5-1 CASSLPGGNEQYF TGCGCCAGCAGCTTGCCAGGGGGCAACGAGCAGTACTTC
- TRBJ1-6 - TRBV6-5 CASSYWSVNSPLHF TGTGCCAGCAGTTATTGGTCGGTTAATTCACCCCTCCACTTT
- TRBJ2-7 - TRBV19 CASSIPGTSYEQYF TGTGCCAGTAGTATTCCCGGTACCTCCTACGAGCAGTACTTC
- TRBJ1-2 TRBD1 TRBV7-2 CASSSQGAGGYGYTF TGTGCCAGCAGCTCCCAGGGGGCGGGGGGATATGGCTACACCTTC
- TRBJ2-2 TRBD1 TRBV12-3/TRBV12-4 CASSLQGAGELFF TGTGCCAGCAGTTTACAGGGGGCCGGGGAGCTGTTTTTT
- TRBJ1-5 - TRBV6-1 CASSEEGVLRNQPQHF TGTGCCAGCAGTGAAGAGGGGGTCCTGCGCAATCAGCCCCAGCATTTT
- TRBJ1-5 - TRBV6-5 CASNYQPQHF TGTGCCAGCAACTACCAGCCCCAGCATTTT
- TRBJ1-1 - TRBV15 CATSNRVENTEAFF TGTGCCACCAGCAACAGGGTTGAGAACACTGAAGCTTTCTTT